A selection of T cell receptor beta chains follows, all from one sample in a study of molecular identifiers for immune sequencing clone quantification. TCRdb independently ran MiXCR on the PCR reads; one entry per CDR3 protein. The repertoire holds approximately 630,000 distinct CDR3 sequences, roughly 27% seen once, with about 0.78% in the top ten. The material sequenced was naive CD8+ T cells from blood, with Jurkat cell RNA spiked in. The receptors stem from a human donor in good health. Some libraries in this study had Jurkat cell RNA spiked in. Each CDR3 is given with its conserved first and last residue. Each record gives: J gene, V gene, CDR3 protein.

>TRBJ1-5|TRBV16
CASSQSAVAGIGRQPPHF
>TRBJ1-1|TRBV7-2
CASRPDRGGTEAFF
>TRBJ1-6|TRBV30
CAARGSLQPPLHF
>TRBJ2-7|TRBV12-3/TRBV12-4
CASSVTVPYGQYF
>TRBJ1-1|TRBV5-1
CASSLTGLGNTEAFF
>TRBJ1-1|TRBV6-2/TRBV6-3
CASSTQTGGGEAFF
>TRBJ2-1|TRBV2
CASRPDRGIYNEQFF
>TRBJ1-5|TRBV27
CASSSSGGQPQHF
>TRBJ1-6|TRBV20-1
CSPMSGWNSPLHF
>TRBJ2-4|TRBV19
CASTLVWGSVWAGGSKNIQYF
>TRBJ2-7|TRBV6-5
CASSYARAGYEQYF
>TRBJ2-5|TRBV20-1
CSARGPLGRDGETQYF
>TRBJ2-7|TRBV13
CASSPDRVLYEQYF
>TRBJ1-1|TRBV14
CASSQVNGFTEAFF
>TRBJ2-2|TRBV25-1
CASSLYLAGGLVGELFF
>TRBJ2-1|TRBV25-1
CASSGTTGLAGAKSSYNEQFF
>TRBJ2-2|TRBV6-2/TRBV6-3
CASSYPYRELFF
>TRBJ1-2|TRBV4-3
CASSQDPGGYYGYTF
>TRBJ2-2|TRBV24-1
CATSDLHRAGGNPGELFF
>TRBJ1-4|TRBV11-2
CASSLGFRVFREKLFF
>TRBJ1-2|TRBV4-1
CASRRTATTNYGYTF
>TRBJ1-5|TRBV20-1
CSATGEDQPQHF
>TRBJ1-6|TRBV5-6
CANGTSYNSPLHF
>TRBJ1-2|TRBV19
CASSSFGGDGYTF
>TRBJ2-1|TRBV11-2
CASSLVGGSSEQFF
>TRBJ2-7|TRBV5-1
CASSPSTGGFYEQYF
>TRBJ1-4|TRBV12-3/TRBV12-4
CASSPWTATSEKLFF
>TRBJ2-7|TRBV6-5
CASSSTNRGNYEQYF
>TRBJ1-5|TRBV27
CASSLFRGNQPQHF
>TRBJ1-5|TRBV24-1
CATSGPGGGNQPQHF
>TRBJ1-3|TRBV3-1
CASSQDGEIAGNTIYF
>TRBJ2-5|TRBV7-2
CASSAPGRQEPQYF
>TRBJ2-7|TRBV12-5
CASGFPTAEQYF